These T cell receptor beta chains were read from a single sample in a study of CD8 T cells in Susac syndrome. TCRdb passed the immunoSEQ multiplex PCR reads through MiXCR, listing each CDR3 protein once. This sample has some 100,000 distinct CDR3 sequences, with about 96% found just once. The sequenced sample consisted of CD8+ T cells from PBMCs. The receptors stem from a human donor with Susac syndrome. CDR3s include the opening cysteine and the closing phenylalanine or tryptophan. D genes are given only for firm matches. Size tells how often a clone was seen (once, few, many) or the class of an expanded clone, and some rows leave it out.

J gene: TRBJ1-2; D gene: NA; clone size: NA; V gene: TRBV6-1; CDR3 protein: CASSDYLRDGYTF; CDR3 DNA: TGTGCCAGCAGTGATTACCTTCGGGATGGCTACACCTTC
J gene: TRBJ2-3; D gene: TRBD2; clone size: NA; V gene: TRBV20-1; CDR3 protein: CSALQLAGGADTQYF; CDR3 DNA: TGCAGTGCTCTACAACTAGCGGGAGGCGCAGATACGCAGTATTTT
J gene: TRBJ1-4; D gene: NA; clone size: NA; V gene: TRBV3-1; CDR3 protein: CASSSSPEGEKLFF; CDR3 DNA: TGTGCCAGCAGCTCTTCTCCCGAGGGTGAAAAACTGTTTTTT
J gene: TRBJ1-5; D gene: NA; clone size: NA; V gene: TRBV9; CDR3 protein: CASSGDGYQPQHF; CDR3 DNA: TGTGCCAGCAGCGGGGACGGCTATCAGCCCCAGCATTTT
J gene: TRBJ1-4; D gene: NA; clone size: NA; V gene: TRBV9; CDR3 protein: CASSTRPSGANEKLFF; CDR3 DNA: TGTGCCAGCAGCACCCGCCCCTCTGGGGCTAATGAAAAACTGTTTTTT
J gene: TRBJ2-2; D gene: NA; clone size: once; V gene: TRBV10-3; CDR3 protein: CAISEILVQYTGELFF; CDR3 DNA: TGTGCCATCAGTGAGATACTAGTTCAGTACACCGGGGAGCTGTTTTTT
J gene: TRBJ2-5; D gene: TRBD1; clone size: NA; V gene: TRBV29-1; CDR3 protein: CSGGQGQETQYF; CDR3 DNA: TGCAGCGGCGGACAGGGGCAAGAGACCCAGTACTTC
J gene: TRBJ1-1; D gene: NA; clone size: NA; V gene: TRBV12-3/TRBV12-4; CDR3 protein: CASSLGLSEAFF; CDR3 DNA: TGTGCCAGCAGTTTAGGGCTGAGTGAGGCTTTCTTT
J gene: TRBJ2-3; D gene: TRBD2; clone size: NA; V gene: TRBV4-1; CDR3 protein: CASSQEGTSGRALRTDTQYF; CDR3 DNA: TGCGCCAGCAGCCAAGAAGGGACTAGCGGGAGGGCCTTGAGGACAGATACGCAGTATTTT
J gene: TRBJ1-1; D gene: NA; clone size: NA; V gene: TRBV9; CDR3 protein: CASSVVEGWSTEAFF; CDR3 DNA: TGTGCCAGCAGCGTAGTTGAGGGTTGGAGCACTGAAGCTTTCTTT
J gene: TRBJ2-7; D gene: NA; clone size: NA; V gene: TRBV13; CDR3 protein: CASSLGVGSSYEQYF; CDR3 DNA: TGTGCCAGCAGCTTAGGGGTAGGGTCCTCCTACGAGCAGTACTTC
J gene: TRBJ2-5; D gene: TRBD2; clone size: NA; V gene: TRBV29-1; CDR3 protein: CSVQGLAGDPETQYF; CDR3 DNA: TGCAGCGTTCAGGGACTAGCGGGAGACCCAGAGACCCAGTACTTC
J gene: TRBJ1-5; D gene: NA; clone size: NA; V gene: TRBV4-2; CDR3 protein: CASSQGFDQPQHF; CDR3 DNA: TGTGCCAGCAGCCAAGGTTTCGATCAGCCCCAGCATTTT
J gene: TRBJ2-1; D gene: TRBD2; clone size: NA; V gene: TRBV2; CDR3 protein: CASSAGTGLAGEIYNEQFF; CDR3 DNA: TGTGCCAGCAGTGCGGGAACTGGACTAGCGGGAGAAATCTACAATGAGCAGTTCTTC
J gene: TRBJ1-2; D gene: TRBD1; clone size: NA; V gene: TRBV6-4; CDR3 protein: CASKHTGGDGYTF; CDR3 DNA: TGTGCCAGCAAACATACAGGGGGAGATGGCTACACCTTC
J gene: TRBJ2-1; D gene: NA; clone size: NA; V gene: TRBV7-3; CDR3 protein: CASSLLAGRLNEQFF; CDR3 DNA: TGTGCCAGCAGCTTATTGGCGGGAAGGCTTAATGAGCAGTTCTTC
J gene: TRBJ2-3; D gene: NA; clone size: NA; V gene: TRBV3-1; CDR3 protein: CASSQDLRDTQYF; CDR3 DNA: TGTGCCAGCAGCCAAGATCTCCGGGATACGCAGTATTTT
J gene: TRBJ2-1; D gene: TRBD2; clone size: NA; V gene: TRBV20-1; CDR3 protein: CSANLLAGYNEQFF; CDR3 DNA: TGCAGTGCTAACTTACTAGCGGGGTACAATGAGCAGTTCTTC
J gene: TRBJ1-1; D gene: TRBD1; clone size: NA; V gene: TRBV28; CDR3 protein: CASSPSSNRGLGTEAFF; CDR3 DNA: TGTGCCAGCAGTCCAAGTTCAAATAGGGGGCTGGGCACTGAAGCTTTCTTT
J gene: TRBJ2-3; D gene: NA; clone size: NA; V gene: TRBV3-1; CDR3 protein: CASSQETGTQYF; CDR3 DNA: TGTGCCAGCAGCCAAGAGACGGGTACGCAGTATTTT
J gene: TRBJ2-7; D gene: TRBD1; clone size: NA; V gene: TRBV29-1; CDR3 protein: CSVEGTGDYEQYF; CDR3 DNA: TGCAGCGTTGAAGGGACAGGGGACTACGAGCAGTACTTC
J gene: TRBJ2-5; D gene: TRBD1; clone size: NA; V gene: TRBV4-1; CDR3 protein: CASSGDRGGETQYF; CDR3 DNA: TGCGCCAGCAGCGGGGACAGGGGTGGGGAGACCCAGTACTTC
J gene: TRBJ1-1; D gene: NA; clone size: NA; V gene: TRBV29-1; CDR3 protein: CSVKASAALNTEAFF; CDR3 DNA: TGCAGCGTTAAAGCGTCGGCAGCCTTGAACACTGAAGCTTTCTTT
J gene: TRBJ1-2; D gene: NA; clone size: NA; V gene: TRBV7-9; CDR3 protein: CASSPNLDRRGNYGYTF; CDR3 DNA: TGTGCCAGCAGCCCGAACCTCGACCGGAGGGGGAACTATGGCTACACCTTC
J gene: TRBJ2-7; D gene: NA; clone size: NA; V gene: TRBV29-1; CDR3 protein: CSVGAQGYEQYF; CDR3 DNA: TGCAGCGTTGGGGCCCAGGGGTACGAGCAGTACTTC
J gene: TRBJ2-6; D gene: NA; clone size: once; V gene: TRBV25-1; CDR3 protein: CASSTDSIVAGANVLTF; CDR3 DNA: TGTGCCAGCAGTACGGACAGTATTGTCGCTGGGGCCAACGTCCTGACTTTC
J gene: TRBJ2-1; D gene: NA; clone size: NA; V gene: TRBV14; CDR3 protein: CASSQARLTLNEQFF; CDR3 DNA: TGTGCCAGCAGCCAGGCTCGCCTTACCTTAAATGAGCAGTTCTTC
J gene: TRBJ1-5; D gene: NA; clone size: NA; V gene: TRBV2; CDR3 protein: CASSEGAGVQPQHF; CDR3 DNA: TGTGCCAGCAGTGAGGGGGCAGGGGTTCAGCCCCAGCATTTT
J gene: TRBJ2-1; D gene: NA; clone size: once; V gene: TRBV14; CDR3 protein: CASSHSTREAYNEQFF; CDR3 DNA: TGTGCCAGCAGCCACTCCACTAGGGAGGCCTACAATGAGCAGTTCTTC
J gene: TRBJ2-1; D gene: NA; clone size: NA; V gene: TRBV7-3; CDR3 protein: CASSLPSRGAEQFF; CDR3 DNA: TGTGCCAGCAGCTTACCCTCCCGGGGCGCAGAGCAGTTCTTC
J gene: TRBJ1-3; D gene: NA; clone size: NA; V gene: TRBV29-1; CDR3 protein: CSVETESGNTIYF; CDR3 DNA: TGCAGCGTTGAAACGGAATCCGGAAACACCATATATTTT
J gene: TRBJ1-5; D gene: NA; clone size: NA; V gene: TRBV6-5; CDR3 protein: CASSYSRRQLYSNQPQHF; CDR3 DNA: TGTGCCAGCAGTTACTCGAGAAGACAGCTATATAGCAATCAGCCCCAGCATTTT
J gene: TRBJ2-7; D gene: NA; clone size: NA; V gene: TRBV10-3; CDR3 protein: CAISDTIYEQYF; CDR3 DNA: TGTGCCATCAGTGACACCATTTACGAGCAGTACTTC
J gene: TRBJ2-1; D gene: NA; clone size: NA; V gene: TRBV6-4; CDR3 protein: CASRTTESSYNEQFF; CDR3 DNA: TGTGCCAGCAGAACGACTGAGAGCTCCTACAATGAGCAGTTCTTC
J gene: TRBJ2-7; D gene: NA; clone size: NA; V gene: TRBV20-1; CDR3 protein: CSAAGRAYEQYF; CDR3 DNA: TGCAGTGCTGCGGGACGGGCCTACGAGCAGTACTTC
J gene: TRBJ2-5; D gene: NA; clone size: NA; V gene: TRBV15; CDR3 protein: CATSRPAETQYF; CDR3 DNA: TGTGCCACCAGCAGACCGGCAGAGACCCAGTACTTC
J gene: TRBJ2-7; D gene: NA; clone size: NA; V gene: TRBV29-1; CDR3 protein: CSVVDKDTTYEQYF; CDR3 DNA: TGCAGCGTTGTAGATAAGGACACTACCTACGAGCAGTACTTC